One and the same sample provided the 5 T cell receptor beta chains below, sequenced in a study of shared clonotypes between healthy human individuals. Method: immunoSEQ multiplex PCR; TCRdb's copy keeps in-frame clones and lacks some. Of 2 million to 3 million clones listed, more than 85% are singletons. Sequencing used naive CD4+ T cells from PBMCs. The subset: CD45RA+ positively selected. Source of these receptors: a man younger than 35 in good health. Some clones in this sample may be carry-over from other donors' samples.

V is TRBV27 and J is TRBJ1-2, with TRBD1 identical over 10 bases. Germline V gene data show CDR1 as MNHEY and CDR2 as SMNVEV (reference sequence). With 6 bases clipped from V and 8 bases from J, the junction kept 9 bases outside the gene matches. The CDR3 extends over 14 amino acids. CDR3: CASRRTGGVYGYTF. The CDR3, as DNA: TGTGCCAGCAGAAGGACAGGGGGAGTGTACGGCTACACCTTC.

The V call is TRBV28, the J call TRBJ2-3; 10 bases map to TRBD2. V was pared by 3 bases and J by 6 bases, with 12 bases of the junction left unmatched. The germline V gene has CDR1 MDHEN and CDR2 SYDVKM. The CDR3 length is 17 residues. The CDR3 DNA reads as TGTGCCAGCAGTTTCCCCCTTGCTAGCGGGAGCGCGGATACGCAGTATTTT. Its protein is CASSFPLASGSADTQYF.

J is TRBJ2-7 and V is TRBV6-5, with no clear D. Trimming removed 6 bases at V and 4 bases at J, with 16 bases between. Germline CDR1 reads MNHEY; CDR2 reads SVGAGI. This CDR3 is 14 amino acids long. The CDR3 here is CASSLARFGYEQYF. In nucleotides, the CDR3 is TGTGCCAGCAGCCTGGCGCGGTTTGGGTACGAGCAGTACTTC.

The V and J genes are TRBV7-2 and TRBJ2-1, with D tentatively TRBD2 (6 bases). Trimming stripped 1 base from V and 15 bases from J, with 16 bases between. There are 13 residues in the CDR3. The germline V gene has CDR1 SGHTA and CDR2 FQGNSA. This CDR3 reads CASSLGGDDNRFF. CDR3 sequence (DNA): TGTGCCAGCAGCTTAGGGGGGGACGATAACAGGTTCTTC.

CDR3 residues: CASSLLSSGINEQYF. The DNA of the CDR3 is TGCGCCAGCAGCTTGTTGTCTAGCGGAATAAACGAGCAGTACTTC. The chain is built from TRBV5-1 and TRBJ2-7; 7 bases are shared with TRBD2. Trimming at V came to 1 base and at J to 5 bases, leaving 9 bases not matched to a gene. CDR3 length equals 15 residues. Per the germline V gene, CDR1 is SGHRS and CDR2 is YFSETQ.